Listed below are T cell receptor beta chains from one sample, sequenced in a study of T cell responses to AZD1222 COVID-19 vaccine. Assay used: immunoSEQ multiplex PCR; TCRdb lists only in-frame clones, some missing. The sample lists tens of thousands of clones, over 75% occurring once. The specimen comprised peripheral blood, sampled on day 0 of AZD1222 vaccination. These receptors originate from an adult in good health. CDR3s include the opening cysteine and the closing phenylalanine or tryptophan. D genes are given only for firm matches. Expanded clones get a size class; other rows say once, few or many, or leave the size out.

D gene	V gene	clone size	J gene	CDR3 DNA	CDR3 protein
.	TRBV19	.	TRBJ1-2	TGTGCCAGTAGTATCGGGGGCACTAGTCTTAACTATGGCTACACCTTC	CASSIGGTSLNYGYTF
.	TRBV7-9	.	TRBJ2-1	TGTGCCAGCAGCTTAGCCGCGAGCAATGAGCAGTTCTTC	CASSLAASNEQFF
.	TRBV24-1	few	TRBJ1-4	TGTGCCACCAGTGATTCGCCCCCGGGAAAACTGTTTTTT	CATSDSPPGKLFF
TRBD1	TRBV18	once	TRBJ1-2	TGTGCCAGCTCACAGGGGGCGAAGGACTATGGCTACACCTTC	CASSQGAKDYGYTF
.	TRBV5-1	once	TRBJ2-1	TGCGCCAGCAGCTTGGAGGGCAGGGGTCTTTACAATGAGCAGTTCTTC	CASSLEGRGLYNEQFF
.	TRBV7-9	.	TRBJ1-4	TGTGCCAGCAGCCCGGACTACAGGGCCAATGAAAAACTGTTTTTT	CASSPDYRANEKLFF
.	TRBV4-2	.	TRBJ1-5	TGTGCCAGCAGCCAAGTGGGGGCTGGTAAGCCCCAGCATTTT	CASSQVGAGKPQHF
.	TRBV5-1	few	TRBJ1-1	TGCGCCAGCAACTGGGGGGGCGCAAAGACTGAAGCTTTCTTT	CASNWGGAKTEAFF
TRBD2	TRBV7-3	.	TRBJ2-3	TGTGCCAGCAGCTCTAGCGGGGTTAGCACAGATACGCAGTATTTT	CASSSSGVSTDTQYF
TRBD2	TRBV3-1/TRBV3-2	.	TRBJ2-7	TGTGCCAGCAGCCGAGGACTAGCGGGGGCCTACGAGCAGTACTTC	CASSRGLAGAYEQYF
TRBD1	TRBV6-4	.	TRBJ2-5	TGTGCCAGCAGTGCCGGGACAGGAGGGGAGACCCAGTACTTC	CASSAGTGGETQYF
.	TRBV2	.	TRBJ1-2	TGTGCCAGCCTGGGGGCTGGGGGTAACTATGGCTACACCTTC	CASLGAGGNYGYTF
.	TRBV11-2	.	TRBJ2-1	TGTGCCAGCAGCTTTCCACAGGGTAAATGGAATGAGCAGTTCTTC	CASSFPQGKWNEQFF
TRBD1	TRBV7-8	.	TRBJ2-1	TGTGCCAGCAGCTTAGGGCCAATAGGGACAGGTGTCGTCAATGAGCAGTTCTTC	CASSLGPIGTGVVNEQFF
TRBD2	TRBV19	.	TRBJ2-7	TGTGCCAGTAGTATTGCTGTTAGCGGGTACGAGCAGTACTTC	CASSIAVSGYEQYF
.	TRBV23-1	.	TRBJ1-1	TGCGCCAGCAGTCAATCGGTGGCAGGGTTCGTGAACACTGAAGCTTTCTTT	CASSQSVAGFVNTEAFF
TRBD1	TRBV30	.	TRBJ1-2	TGTGCCTGGAGTGCGGGACAGGCTAGGACCTTC	CAWSAGQARTF
TRBD1	TRBV7-9	.	TRBJ1-2	TGTGCCAGCAGCTTAGCTGGGGGACAGGGGTTTAACTATGGCTACACCTTC	CASSLAGGQGFNYGYTF
.	TRBV3-1/TRBV3-2	.	TRBJ2-3	TGTGCCAGCAGCCTGGGGTCAGCTTCAGATACGCAGTATTTT	CASSLGSASDTQYF
.	TRBV9	.	TRBJ2-2	TGTGCCAGCAGCGTAGTCGGTAGGGAGCTGTTTTTT	CASSVVGRELFF
.	TRBV7-8	.	TRBJ2-7	TGTGCCAGCAGCTTATCGTCCAGGGGACCTTACGAGCAGTACTTC	CASSLSSRGPYEQYF
.	TRBV3-1/TRBV3-2	once	TRBJ2-1	TGTGCCAGCAGCCAGGGGGTTGGGAATGAGCAGTTCTTC	CASSQGVGNEQFF
.	TRBV13	.	TRBJ1-2	TGTGCCAGCAGCCCCTCCGGCGCATCCACCTATGGCTACACCTTC	CASSPSGASTYGYTF
.	TRBV5-4	few	TRBJ1-2	TGTGCCAGCAGCTTGGGGCAAGGCACCTCCGCATGGGGCTACACCTTC	CASSLGQGTSAWGYTF
TRBD1	TRBV5-1	once	TRBJ2-6	TGCGCCAGCAGCTTGGTGGGGTCAGGGGGTCCTCACTCTGGGGCCAACGTCCTGACTTTC	CASSLVGSGGPHSGANVLTF
.	TRBV20-1	.	TRBJ2-3	TGCAGTGCTAGTCTTTCAGATACGCAGTATTTT	CSASLSDTQYF
TRBD2	TRBV7-9	.	TRBJ2-3	TGTGCCAGCAGCCCTGGGAGCGGGGGCAGTAGCACAGATACGCAGTATTTT	CASSPGSGGSSTDTQYF